A selection of T cell receptor beta chains follows, all from one sample in a study of shared clonotypes between healthy human individuals. The repertoire was sequenced with immunoSEQ multiplex PCR; TCRdb's copy has only in-frame clones and lacks some. The repertoire holds about 2.4 million clones, with over 85% as singletons. Sample: naive CD4+ T cells from PBMCs. The receptor source for this set is a young man in good health. Some clones in this sample may be carry-over from other donors' samples. The CDR3 runs from the conserved cysteine through the conserved F or W. The order of the fields is J gene, D gene, V gene, clone size, CDR3 protein, CDR3 DNA. D genes are given only for firm matches. Rows may omit the clone size; those that give it use once, few, many or a size class.

>TRBJ2-1|TRBD1|TRBV28|.
CASRPRDRGLGEQFF
TGTGCCAGCAGACCCCGGGACAGGGGGCTGGGTGAGCAGTTCTTC
>TRBJ2-7|TRBD1|TRBV19|.
CASRSWDGTGTYEQYF
TGTGCCAGTAGAAGTTGGGATGGGACAGGGACCTACGAGCAGTACTTC
>TRBJ2-7|.|TRBV19|.
CASSERSIPFYEQYF
TGTGCCAGTAGTGAACGGAGTATCCCCTTCTACGAGCAGTACTTC
>TRBJ2-1|.|TRBV5-1|once
CASSPTGSSYNEQFF
TGCGCCAGCAGCCCAACAGGGAGTTCCTACAATGAGCAGTTCTTC
>TRBJ2-1|TRBD2|TRBV5-1|.
CASSSGTSGNSYNEQFF
TGCGCCAGCAGCTCTGGGACTAGCGGGAACTCCTACAATGAGCAGTTCTTC
>TRBJ2-7|TRBD2|TRBV5-1|.
CASSREGGPYYEQYF
TGCGCCAGCAGTCGCGAGGGAGGGCCTTACTACGAGCAGTACTTC
>TRBJ2-1|TRBD2|TRBV9|few
CASSVALAAYNEQFF
TGTGCCAGCAGCGTAGCACTAGCGGCCTACAATGAGCAGTTCTTC
>TRBJ2-1|TRBD1|TRBV27|.
CASSLRRGNNEQFF
TGTGCCAGCAGTTTGCGCAGGGGGAACAATGAGCAGTTCTTC
>TRBJ2-7|TRBD2|TRBV5-1|.
CASSLLAARPYEQYF
TGCGCCAGCAGCTTACTAGCGGCGCGCCCCTACGAGCAGTACTTC
>TRBJ1-1|.|TRBV7-3|few
CASSLNGRNTEAFF
TGTGCCAGCAGCTTAAATGGGCGGAACACTGAAGCTTTCTTT
>TRBJ2-3|.|TRBV6-6|.
CASKAFLGGTQYF
TGTGCCAGCAAAGCTTTTCTCGGAGGTACGCAGTATTTT
>TRBJ2-4|TRBD2|TRBV28|few
CASSRGGDIQYF
TGTGCCAGCAGCCGGGGGGGAGACATTCAGTACTTC
>TRBJ1-5|.|TRBV2|.
CASSRGRDNQPQHF
TGTGCCAGCAGTCGAGGCAGGGACAATCAGCCCCAGCATTTT
>TRBJ2-2|TRBD2|TRBV2|.
CASGTSGANTGELFF
TGTGCCAGCGGGACTAGCGGAGCGAACACCGGGGAGCTGTTTTTT
>TRBJ2-5|.|TRBV9|.
CASSARTGQETQYF
TGTGCCAGCAGCGCCAGGACGGGCCAAGAGACCCAGTACTTC
>TRBJ1-5|.|TRBV21-1|.
CASSPPTPPSTLSNQPQHF
TGTGCCAGCAGCCCACCGACACCCCCGTCAACGTTGAGCAATCAGCCCCAGCATTTT
>TRBJ2-7|.|TRBV18|.
CASSPAPGYDEQYF
TGTGCCAGCTCACCGGCCCCAGGGTACGACGAGCAGTACTTC
>TRBJ2-3|.|TRBV6-5|.
CASSYGPSGDTQYF
TGTGCCAGCAGTTACGGGCCGTCCGGAGATACGCAGTATTTT
>TRBJ1-5|.|TRBV7-8|.
CASGHYSNQPQHF
TGTGCCAGCGGACACTATAGCAATCAGCCCCAGCATTTT
>TRBJ2-7|.|TRBV6-1|.
CASSPVDRRDYEQYF
TGTGCCAGCAGTCCAGTAGACCGCCGGGACTACGAGCAGTACTTC
>TRBJ2-5|TRBD1|TRBV27|.
CASRRTGGQETQYF
TGTGCCAGCAGGCGGACAGGGGGTCAAGAGACCCAGTACTTC
>TRBJ1-5|TRBD1|TRBV30|.
CAWSVSGTGVMKPQHF
TGTGCCTGGAGTGTATCAGGCACAGGGGTGATGAAGCCCCAGCATTTT
>TRBJ2-4|TRBD2|TRBV19|.
CASRAGGAGGRGNIQYF
TGTGCCAGTAGGGCCGGTGGCGCGGGAGGTCGGGGGAACATTCAGTACTTC
>TRBJ1-2|.|TRBV28|.
CASSFPDRGSYTF
TGTGCCAGCAGTTTCCCGGACAGAGGGAGTTACACCTTC
>TRBJ1-4|.|TRBV5-8|.
CASSFEALKTNEKLFF
TGTGCCAGCAGCTTTGAAGCGTTGAAGACTAATGAAAAACTGTTTTTT
>TRBJ2-1|.|TRBV5-4|.
CASSPGKSYNEQFF
TGTGCCAGCAGTCCCGGGAAAAGCTACAATGAGCAGTTCTTC
>TRBJ2-2|TRBD1|TRBV5-1|.
CASSLLVRGQGFTGELFF
TGCGCCAGCAGCTTACTTGTCCGAGGACAGGGTTTCACCGGGGAGCTGTTTTTT
>TRBJ2-3|.|TRBV14|.
CASSISGYLRTDTQYF
TGTGCCAGCAGCATAAGTGGCTATTTGAGGACAGATACGCAGTATTTT
>TRBJ2-2|TRBD2|TRBV4-1|.
CASSHGLAGVVTGELFF
TGCGCCAGCAGCCACGGACTAGCGGGAGTGGTTACCGGGGAGCTGTTTTTT